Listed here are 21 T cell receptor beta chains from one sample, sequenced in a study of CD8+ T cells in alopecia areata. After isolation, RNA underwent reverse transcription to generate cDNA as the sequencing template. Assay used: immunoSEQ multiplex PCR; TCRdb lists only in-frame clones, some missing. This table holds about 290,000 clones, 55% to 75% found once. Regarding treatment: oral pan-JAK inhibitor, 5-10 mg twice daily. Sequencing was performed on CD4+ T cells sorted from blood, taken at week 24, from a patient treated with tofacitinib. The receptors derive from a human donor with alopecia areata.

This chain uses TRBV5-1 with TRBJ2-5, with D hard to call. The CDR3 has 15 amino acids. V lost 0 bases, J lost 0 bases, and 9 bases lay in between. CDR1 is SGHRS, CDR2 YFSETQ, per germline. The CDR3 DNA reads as TGCGCCAGCAGCTTGGCCAGCAGGTACCAAGAGACCCAGTACTTC. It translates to CASSLASRYQETQYF.

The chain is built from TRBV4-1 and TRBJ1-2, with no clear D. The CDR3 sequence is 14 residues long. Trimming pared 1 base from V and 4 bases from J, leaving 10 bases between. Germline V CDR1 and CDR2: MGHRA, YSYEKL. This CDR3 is CASSQVAGIYGYTF. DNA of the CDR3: TGCGCCAGCAGCCAAGTAGCTGGTATCTATGGCTACACCTTC.

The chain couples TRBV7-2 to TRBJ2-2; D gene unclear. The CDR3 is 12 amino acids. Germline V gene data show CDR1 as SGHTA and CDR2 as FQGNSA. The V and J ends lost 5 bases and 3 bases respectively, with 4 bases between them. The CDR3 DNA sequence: TGTGCCAGCAGCGGATACACCGGGGAGCTGTTTTTT. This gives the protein CASSGYTGELFF. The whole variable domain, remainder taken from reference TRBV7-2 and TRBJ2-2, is GAGVSQSPSNKVTEKGKDVELRCDPISGHTALYWYRQSLGQGLEFLIYFQGNSAPDKSGLPSDRFSAERTGGSVSTLTIQRTQQEDSAVYLCASSGYTGELFFGEGSRLTVL.

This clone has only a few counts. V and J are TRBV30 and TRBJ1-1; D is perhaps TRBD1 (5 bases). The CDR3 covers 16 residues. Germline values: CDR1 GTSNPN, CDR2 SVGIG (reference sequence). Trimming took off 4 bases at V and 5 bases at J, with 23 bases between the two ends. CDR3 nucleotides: TGTGCCTGGAACCTCGACAGCGGGGTTGGGTCTACTGAAGCTTTCTTT. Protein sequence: CAWNLDSGVGSTEAFF.

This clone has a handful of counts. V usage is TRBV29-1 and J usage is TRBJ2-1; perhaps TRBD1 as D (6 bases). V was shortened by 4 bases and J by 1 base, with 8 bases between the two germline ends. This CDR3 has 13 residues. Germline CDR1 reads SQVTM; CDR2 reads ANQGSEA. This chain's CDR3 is CSVATGSYNEQFF. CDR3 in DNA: TGCAGCGTTGCGACAGGATCCTACAATGAGCAGTTCTTC.

CDR3 DNA: TGTGCCAGCAGTTCAGGGGTCGCGGCTCAGCCCCAGCATTTT. It encodes CASSSGVAAQPQHF. The chain employs TRBV6-5 and TRBJ1-5, with D tentatively TRBD1 (6 bases). The CDR3 is 14 amino acids. Germline CDR1 MNHEY, CDR2 SVGAGI. V was pared by 4 bases and J by 6 bases, with 13 bases between.

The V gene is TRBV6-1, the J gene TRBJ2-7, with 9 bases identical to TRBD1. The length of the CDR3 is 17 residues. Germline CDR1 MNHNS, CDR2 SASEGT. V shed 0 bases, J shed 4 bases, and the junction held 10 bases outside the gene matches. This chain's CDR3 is CASSEARLRTGDYEQYF. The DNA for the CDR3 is TGTGCCAGCAGTGAAGCGAGGCTCCGGACAGGGGATTACGAGCAGTACTTC.

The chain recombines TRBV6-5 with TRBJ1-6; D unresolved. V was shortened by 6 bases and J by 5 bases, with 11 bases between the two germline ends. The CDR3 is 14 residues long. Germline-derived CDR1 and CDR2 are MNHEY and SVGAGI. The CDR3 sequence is CASRGGFHNSPLHF. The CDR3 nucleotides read TGTGCCAGCAGGGGCGGGTTCCATAATTCACCCCTCCACTTT.

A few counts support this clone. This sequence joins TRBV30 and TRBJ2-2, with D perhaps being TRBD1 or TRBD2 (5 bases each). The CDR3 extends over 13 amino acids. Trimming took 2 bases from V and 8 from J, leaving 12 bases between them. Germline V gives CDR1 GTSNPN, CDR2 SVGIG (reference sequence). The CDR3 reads CAWSRLREGELFF. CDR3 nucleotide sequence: TGTGCCTGGAGTCGCCTCAGGGAGGGGGAGCTGTTTTTT.

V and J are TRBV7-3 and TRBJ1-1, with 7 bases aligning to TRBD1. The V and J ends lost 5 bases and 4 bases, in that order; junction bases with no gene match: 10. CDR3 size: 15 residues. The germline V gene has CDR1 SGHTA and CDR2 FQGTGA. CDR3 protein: CASSLSRPGGTEAFF. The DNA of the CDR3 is TGTGCCAGCAGCCTTTCGAGGCCAGGGGGCACTGAAGCTTTCTTT.

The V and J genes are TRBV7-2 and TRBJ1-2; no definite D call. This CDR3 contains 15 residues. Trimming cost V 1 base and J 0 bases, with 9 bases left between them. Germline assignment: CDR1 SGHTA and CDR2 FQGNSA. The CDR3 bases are TGTGCCAGCAGCTTAGTGGTGACCTCTAACTATGGCTACACCTTC. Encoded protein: CASSLVVTSNYGYTF.

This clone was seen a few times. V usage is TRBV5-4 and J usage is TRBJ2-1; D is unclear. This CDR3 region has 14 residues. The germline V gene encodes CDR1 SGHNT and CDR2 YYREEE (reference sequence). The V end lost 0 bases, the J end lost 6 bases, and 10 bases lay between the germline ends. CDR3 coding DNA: TGTGCCAGCAGCTTGGATGCGGCCAGCAATGAGCAGTTCTTC. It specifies CASSLDAASNEQFF. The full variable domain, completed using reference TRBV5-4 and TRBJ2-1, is ETGVTQSPTHLIKTRGQQVTLRCSSQSGHNTVSWYQQALGQGPQFIFQYYREEENGRGNFPPRFSGLQFPNYSSELNVNALELDDSALYLCASSLDAASNEQFFGPGTRLTVL.

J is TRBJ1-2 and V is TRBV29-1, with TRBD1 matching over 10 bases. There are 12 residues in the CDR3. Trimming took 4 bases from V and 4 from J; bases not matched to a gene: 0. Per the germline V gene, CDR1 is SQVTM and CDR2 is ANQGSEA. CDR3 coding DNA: TGCAGCGTTGGGGACAGGGGCTATGGCTACACCTTC. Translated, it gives CSVGDRGYGYTF.

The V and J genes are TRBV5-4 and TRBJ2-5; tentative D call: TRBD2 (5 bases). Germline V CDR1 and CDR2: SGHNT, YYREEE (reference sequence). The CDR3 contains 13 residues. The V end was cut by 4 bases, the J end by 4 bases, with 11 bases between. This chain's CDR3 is CASSTASTETQYF. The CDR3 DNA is TGTGCCAGCAGCACGGCTAGCACAGAGACCCAGTACTTC. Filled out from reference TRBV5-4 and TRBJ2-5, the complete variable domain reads ETGVTQSPTHLIKTRGQQVTLRCSSQSGHNTVSWYQQALGQGPQFIFQYYREEENGRGNFPPRFSGLQFPNYSSELNVNALELDDSALYLCASSTASTETQYFGPGTRLLVL.

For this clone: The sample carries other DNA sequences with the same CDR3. The CDR3 spells CAWSTNEKLFF. CDR3 nucleotides: TGTGCCTGGAGTACTAATGAAAAACTGTTTTTT. The rearrangement joins TRBV30 to TRBJ1-4; D remains ambiguous. This CDR3 region has 11 residues. Between the trimmed V and J ends, which lost 2 bases and 2 bases, there was a span of 0 bases. CDR1 GTSNPN and CDR2 SVGIG come from the germline V gene (reference sequence).

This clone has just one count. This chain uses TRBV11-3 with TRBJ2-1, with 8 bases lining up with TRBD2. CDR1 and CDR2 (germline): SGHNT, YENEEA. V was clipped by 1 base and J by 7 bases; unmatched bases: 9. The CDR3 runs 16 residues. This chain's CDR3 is CASSLVFGGAINEQFF. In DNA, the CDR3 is TGTGCCAGCAGCTTAGTTTTCGGGGGGGCGATTAATGAGCAGTTCTTC.

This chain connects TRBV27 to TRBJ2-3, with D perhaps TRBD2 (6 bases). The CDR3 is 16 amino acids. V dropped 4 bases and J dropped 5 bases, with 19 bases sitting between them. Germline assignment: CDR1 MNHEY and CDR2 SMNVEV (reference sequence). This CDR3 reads CASSSGRGSGRDTQYF. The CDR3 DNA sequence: TGTGCCAGCAGTTCGGGCCGGGGGAGCGGCAGAGATACGCAGTATTTT.

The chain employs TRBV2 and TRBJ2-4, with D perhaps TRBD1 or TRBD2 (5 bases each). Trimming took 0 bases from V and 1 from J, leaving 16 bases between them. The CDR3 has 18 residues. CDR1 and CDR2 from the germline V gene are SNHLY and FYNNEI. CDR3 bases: TGTGCCAGCAGTGAAGCGTACCGGGGAAAGGGGGCCAAAAACATTCAGTACTTC. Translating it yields CASSEAYRGKGAKNIQYF.

The CDR3 DNA reads TGCGCCAGCAGCTTACAGGGGCCCACTGAAGCTTTCTTT. Amino acid sequence: CASSLQGPTEAFF. This sequence joins TRBV4-1 and TRBJ1-1; 7 bases map to TRBD1. The germline V gene encodes CDR1 MGHRA and CDR2 YSYEKL. V was clipped by 5 bases and J by 4 bases; unmatched bases: 4. The CDR3 runs 13 residues.

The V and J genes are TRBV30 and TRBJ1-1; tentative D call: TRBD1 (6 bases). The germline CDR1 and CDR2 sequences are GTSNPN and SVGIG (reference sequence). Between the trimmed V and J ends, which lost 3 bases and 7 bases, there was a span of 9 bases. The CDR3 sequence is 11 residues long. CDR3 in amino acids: CAWRRGHEAFF. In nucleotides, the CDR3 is TGTGCCTGGAGGAGGGGACATGAAGCTTTCTTT.

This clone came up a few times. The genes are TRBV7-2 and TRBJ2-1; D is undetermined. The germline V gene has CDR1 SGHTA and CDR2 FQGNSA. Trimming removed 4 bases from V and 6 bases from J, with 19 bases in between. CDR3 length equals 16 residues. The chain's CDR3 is CASSSHDMVGSNEQFF. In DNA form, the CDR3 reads TGTGCCAGCAGCTCCCACGACATGGTTGGATCCAATGAGCAGTTCTTC.